This TCR beta chain stems from a study of blood T cells in healthy people across ages. Study observations and caveats: Strong correlation existed between TCR beta diversity and naive T cell percentage. Long-lived and aged donors differed, with more naive CD4+ cells and higher diversity in the long-lived.

Sample-barcoded 5' priming and a J-beta primer mix drove a second PCR of roughly 7 to 11 cycles. TCRdb re-analysed the 5' RACE reads in MiXCR, keeping a single row per CDR3 protein. This sample carries roughly 800,000 distinct CDR3 sequences, 55% to 70% of them seen once, and the ten largest clones take around 20%. Extracted total RNA amounted to at least 5.5 micrograms for each sample. On this clonotype: Its antigen is unidentified.

Sequenced input: blood. This sequence was found in a man aged 25-45 years in good health.

The CDR3 here is CASSRENTITEAFF. The CDR3, as DNA: TGTGCCAGCTCACGGGAAAACACTATCACTGAAGCTTTCTTT. The chain is built from TRBV18 and TRBJ1-1; D gene uncertain. CDR3 length equals 14 residues. Trimming took off 4 bases at V and 4 bases at J, with 13 bases between the two ends. CDR1 KGHSH and CDR2 LQKENI come from the germline V gene.